This passage covers 26 T cell receptor beta chains from one sample sequenced in a study of T cells expressing NK-cell markers. TCRdb reprocessed the 5' RACE reads and stores each CDR3 protein as one record, lacking DNA. This sample's table has about 150,000 distinct CDR3 sequences. The sequenced sample consisted of blood T cells: a sorted CD56 or NKG2C T cell subset, CD4+ or CD8+ T cells, or bulk PBMC T cells (not recorded which). The receptor set was obtained from a woman between 45 and 65 years old in good health.

The V call is TRBV2, the J call TRBJ2-3. This CDR3 has 14 residues. The germline V gene has CDR1 SNHLY and CDR2 FYNNEI. CDR3 loop: CASSLTPRTDTQYF.

The gene calls are TRBV7-7 and TRBJ2-1; TCRdb proposes TRBD2, but this gene call is untestable without DNA. The germline gives CDR1 SSHAT, CDR2 FNYEAQ (reference sequence). This CDR3 comprises 15 residues. The CDR3 here is CASSRTSGINNEQFF.

The chain is built from TRBV12-3 or TRBV12-4 and TRBJ2-1. This CDR3 contains 11 residues. The CDR3 reads CASIQHGEQFF.

V is TRBV20-1 and J is TRBJ1-1; TCRdb's assignment of TRBD1 cannot be checked, as there is no DNA. This CDR3 spans 15 amino acids. CDR1 and CDR2 from the germline V gene are DFQATT and SNEGSKA (reference sequence). Here the CDR3 reads CSAREDRGLLPEAFF.

J is TRBJ2-5 and V is TRBV6-5; TCRdb names TRBD1, which stays unverified in the absence of DNA. CDR1 and CDR2 from the germline V gene are MNHEY and SVGAGI. The CDR3 contains 14 residues. CDR3 amino acids: CASSHTGEAETQYF.

The V and J genes are TRBV10-3 and TRBJ2-2; TCRdb names TRBD1, which stays unverified in the absence of DNA. The CDR3 contains 13 residues. From germline, CDR1 is ENHRY and CDR2 SYGVKD. CDR3 sequence reads: CAISSRDTGELFF.

The chain combines TRBV25-1 with TRBJ2-7. CDR3 length: 13 residues. Looked up from germline, CDR1 is MGHDK and CDR2 is SYGVNS. CDR3 loop: CASSDRPTYEQYF.

The V call is TRBV27, the J call TRBJ1-1. This CDR3 contains 15 residues. CDR1 and CDR2 from the germline V gene are MNHEY and SMNVEV (reference sequence). The CDR3 is CASSLFEGVRTEAFF.

The chain has TRBV12-3 or TRBV12-4 and TRBJ1-5; TCRdb gives TRBD1 as the D gene, but with no DNA this cannot be confirmed. The CDR3 sequence is 18 residues long. CDR3 amino acids: CASSLAGQGSPSNQPQHF.

V gene TRBV24-1 combines with J gene TRBJ2-7. The CDR3 extends over 13 amino acids. Per germline, CDR1 KGHDR and CDR2 SFDVKD. CDR3 in amino acids: CATSDGSSYEQYF.

The chain has TRBV29-1 and TRBJ2-5; there is no DNA to check the TCRdb D call of TRBD1. CDR1 and CDR2 (germline): SQVTM, ANQGSEA. The CDR3 runs 15 residues. CDR3 amino acids: CSVDRRGSVQETQYF.

The V gene is TRBV5-1, the J gene TRBJ2-7. This CDR3 has 15 residues. Germline V CDR1 and CDR2: SGHRS, YFSETQ. The CDR3 here is CASSYDSGGRYEQYF. The full variable domain, completed using reference TRBV5-1 and TRBJ2-7, is KAGVTQTPRYLIKTRGQQVTLSCSPISGHRSVSWYQQTPGQGLQFLFEYFSETQRNKGNFPGRFSGRQFSNSRSEMNVSTLELGDSALYLCASSYDSGGRYEQYFGPGTRLTVT.

J is TRBJ2-2 and V is TRBV5-1; TCRdb's assignment of TRBD2 cannot be checked, as there is no DNA. The CDR3 extends over 17 amino acids. Germline V gene lookup returns CDR1 SGHRS and CDR2 YFSETQ. CDR3 amino acids: CASSPKLAGGNTGELFF.

The chain links TRBV4-1 to TRBJ2-1; TCRdb indicates TRBD1, and absent DNA this call remains unverified. This CDR3 comprises 17 residues. Germline V gene lookup returns CDR1 MGHRA and CDR2 YSYEKL. Here the CDR3 reads CASSHLRGQGTYNEQFF.

V and J are TRBV4-1 and TRBJ2-7. CDR1 and CDR2 (germline): MGHRA, YSYEKL. The CDR3 consists of 16 residues. This CDR3 is CASSQDPEGTSYEQYF.

The V gene is TRBV16, the J gene TRBJ2-1; the TCRdb call, TRBD2, lacks DNA for checking. Germline CDR1 KGHSY, CDR2 FQNENV. There are 15 residues in the CDR3. This CDR3 reads CASEAGTSGDNEQFF.

This chain links TRBV11-2 with TRBJ1-5; the TCRdb call, TRBD1, lacks DNA for checking. The CDR3 has 15 residues. Germline V gene lookup returns CDR1 SGHAT and CDR2 FQNNGV. This CDR3 is CASSPGENSNQPQHF. Combining the CDR3 with reference TRBV11-2 and TRBJ1-5 gives the whole variable domain EAGVAQSPRYKIIEKRQSVAFWCNPISGHATLYWYQQILGQGPKLLIQFQNNGVVDDSQLPKDRFSAERLKGVDSTLKIQPAKLEDSAVYLCASSPGENSNQPQHFGDGTRLSIL.

The rearrangement links TRBV7-2 to TRBJ2-1; the TRBD2 assignment by TCRdb is unverifiable without DNA. Germline V gene lookup returns CDR1 SGHTA and CDR2 FQGNSA. The CDR3 spans 15 residues. CDR3 protein: CASSLTSGLQVEQFF.

The chain has TRBV6-5 and TRBJ2-2; TCRdb calls TRBD2, which cannot be checked without DNA. The CDR3 sequence is 12 residues long. CDR1 is MNHEY, CDR2 SVGAGI, per germline. CDR3 in amino acids: CASSYAGGELFF.

The chain employs TRBV5-5 and TRBJ1-2. The germline V gene encodes CDR1 SGHKS and CDR2 YYEKEE (reference sequence). The CDR3 is 13 residues long. CDR3 sequence reads: CASSLAGDSGYTF.

The V call is TRBV10-3, the J call TRBJ2-2; TCRdb reports TRBD2, a call that lacks DNA to check it against. CDR1 and CDR2 from the germline V gene are ENHRY and SYGVKD. The CDR3 has 14 amino acids. The CDR3 sequence is CAIGGEDSFGELFF.

The rearrangement joins TRBV12-3 or TRBV12-4 to TRBJ2-1; the TRBD2 assignment by TCRdb is unverifiable without DNA. The CDR3 is 12 amino acids. This chain's CDR3 is CASSSSGGEQFF.

The chain recombines TRBV13 with TRBJ2-1; the TCRdb call, TRBD2, lacks DNA for checking. Germline CDR1 reads PRHDT; CDR2 reads FYEKMQ (reference sequence). The CDR3 loop spans 13 amino acids. CDR3 sequence reads: CASSLGRDSEQFF.

This sequence joins TRBV5-1 and TRBJ1-2; with no DNA, the TCRdb D assignment of TRBD1 cannot be verified. The CDR3 covers 15 residues. Germline V gives CDR1 SGHRS, CDR2 YFSETQ. CDR3 protein: CASSLAGTEHYGYTF.

The chain has TRBV12-3 or TRBV12-4 and TRBJ1-2; TCRdb names TRBD1, which stays unverified in the absence of DNA. CDR3 size: 15 residues. CDR3 amino acids: CASSFLITGFNGYTF.

V gene TRBV4-1 combines with J gene TRBJ1-2; no DNA is available, so the TRBD1 call from TCRdb remains unchecked. This CDR3 comprises 15 residues. CDR1 is MGHRA, CDR2 YSYEKL, per germline. CDR3: CASSQPQAIVYGYTF.